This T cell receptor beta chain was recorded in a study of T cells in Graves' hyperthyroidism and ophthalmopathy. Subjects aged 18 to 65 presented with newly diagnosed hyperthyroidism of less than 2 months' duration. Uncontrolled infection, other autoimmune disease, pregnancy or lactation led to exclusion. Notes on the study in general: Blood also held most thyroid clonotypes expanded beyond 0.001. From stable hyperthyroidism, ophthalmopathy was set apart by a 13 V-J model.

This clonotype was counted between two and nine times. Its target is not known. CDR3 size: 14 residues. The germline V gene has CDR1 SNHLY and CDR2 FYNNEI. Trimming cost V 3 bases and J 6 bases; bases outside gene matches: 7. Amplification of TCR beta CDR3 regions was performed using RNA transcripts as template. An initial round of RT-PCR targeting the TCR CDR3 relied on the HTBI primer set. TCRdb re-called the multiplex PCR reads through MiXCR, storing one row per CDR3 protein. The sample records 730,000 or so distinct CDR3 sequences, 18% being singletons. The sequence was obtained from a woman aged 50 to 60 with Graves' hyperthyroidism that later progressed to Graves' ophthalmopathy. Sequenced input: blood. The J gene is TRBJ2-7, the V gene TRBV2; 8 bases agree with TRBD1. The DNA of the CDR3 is TGTGCCAGCAGTGACTGGACAGGGTTTTTCGAGCAGTACTTC. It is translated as CASSDWTGFFEQYF.